The rows below give T cell receptor beta chains drawn from one sample of a study of cytomegalovirus exposure and HLA in healthy donors. Assay: immunoSEQ multiplex PCR; the TCRdb copy retains only in-frame clones and omits some. This sample has approximately 91,000 clones; about 80% occur once, and the top ten carry about a tenth. The sample comprised PBMCs. These TCRs come from a human donor in good health. The CDR3 runs from the conserved cysteine through the conserved F or W. A D gene is named only where the DNA matches it firmly. Size is stated for part of the rows, as once, few or many counts, or as a class when the clone is expanded.

clone_size	v_call	d_call	j_call	cdr3_aa	cdr3_nt
NA	TRBV11-2	TRBD1	TRBJ2-6	CASSFRTGLFGANVLTF	TGTGCCAGCAGCTTTCGGACAGGGCTCTTCGGGGCCAACGTCCTGACTTTC
few	TRBV28	TRBD1	TRBJ2-3	CASSGQGLGTDTQYF	TGTGCCAGCAGTGGACAGGGTTTAGGCACAGATACGCAGTATTTT
NA	TRBV11-2	NA	TRBJ2-3	CASSHDGLITDTQYF	TGTGCCAGCAGCCACGATGGACTAATCACAGATACGCAGTATTTT
NA	TRBV5-1	TRBD2	TRBJ2-7	CASSLVLAGAREQYF	TGCGCCAGCAGCTTGGTTTTAGCGGGAGCGCGAGAGCAGTACTTC
NA	TRBV15	NA	TRBJ2-3	CATSKAEGAIDTQYF	TGTGCCACCAGCAAAGCGGAGGGGGCCATAGATACGCAGTATTTT
NA	TRBV30	NA	TRBJ1-2	CAWSPGGPSYGYTF	TGTGCCTGGAGTCCGGGGGGGCCTAGCTATGGCTACACCTTC
NA	TRBV6-5	NA	TRBJ1-2	CASSPSTRENYGYTF	TGTGCCAGCAGTCCATCCACTCGAGAGAACTATGGCTACACCTTC
few	TRBV5-1	TRBD1	TRBJ1-4	CASSITGAANEKLFF	TGCGCCAGCAGCATTACAGGGGCGGCTAATGAAAAACTGTTTTTT
NA	TRBV30	NA	TRBJ1-2	CAWRGLYGYTF	TGTGCCTGGAGGGGGCTCTATGGCTACACCTTC
NA	TRBV6-1	TRBD1	TRBJ1-1	CASKLIRDRVEAFF	TGTGCCAGCAAACTAATCCGGGACAGGGTTGAAGCTTTCTTT
NA	TRBV2	NA	TRBJ1-1	CASSGQEAFF	TGTGCCAGCAGTGGGCAGGAAGCTTTCTTT
NA	TRBV5-1	NA	TRBJ2-6	CASSLEGTGANVLTF	TGCGCCAGCAGCTTGGAGGGGACTGGGGCCAACGTCCTGACTTTC
NA	TRBV27	NA	TRBJ2-7	CASSLGGSYEQYF	TGTGCCAGCAGTTTAGGAGGATCCTACGAGCAGTACTTC
NA	TRBV7-8	NA	TRBJ1-4	CASRFGGQGEKLFF	TGTGCCAGCAGATTCGGGGGGCAGGGTGAAAAACTGTTTTTT
NA	TRBV27	TRBD1	TRBJ1-3	CATREQGVGNTIYF	TGTGCCACCAGGGAACAGGGGGTCGGGAACACCATATATTTT
once	TRBV7-6	NA	TRBJ1-1	CASSLVGGNAEAFF	TGTGCCAGCAGCTTGGTCGGGGGAAACGCTGAAGCTTTCTTT
many	TRBV28	TRBD1	TRBJ1-4	CASSRGTGVDGKLFF	TGTGCCAGCAGTCGAGGGACAGGGGTGGATGGAAAACTGTTTTTT
NA	TRBV9	NA	TRBJ2-3	CASSVGGGGTQYF	TGTGCCAGCAGCGTGGGGGGAGGGGGTACGCAGTATTTT
NA	TRBV9	TRBD2	TRBJ2-3	CASSVEGGGAPTDTQYF	TGTGCCAGCAGCGTAGAGGGCGGGGGGGCTCCCACAGATACGCAGTATTTT
NA	TRBV6-1	TRBD2	TRBJ2-3	CASSASTSGTDTQYF	TGTGCCAGCAGTGCCAGTACTAGCGGCACAGATACGCAGTATTTT
NA	TRBV19	NA	TRBJ1-1	CASSIGRDTEAFF	TGTGCCAGTAGTATAGGGAGGGACACTGAAGCTTTCTTT
NA	TRBV29-1	NA	TRBJ2-7	CSVGGGTYEQYF	TGCAGCGTTGGGGGAGGCACCTACGAGCAGTACTTC
NA	TRBV5-6	TRBD2	TRBJ2-2	CASGPRGGSWTGELFF	TGTGCCTCTGGGCCGCGGGGGGGCTCATGGACCGGGGAGCTGTTTTTT
NA	TRBV19	TRBD1	TRBJ2-7	CASSIRQGGHYEQYF	TGTGCCAGTAGTATACGACAGGGGGGCCACTACGAGCAGTACTTC
once	TRBV5-1	TRBD2	TRBJ2-7	CASSLGASGRAYEQYF	TGCGCCAGCAGCTTGGGGGCTAGCGGGAGAGCCTACGAGCAGTACTTC
once	TRBV28	NA	TRBJ2-7	CASSFRGEVYEQYF	TGTGCCAGCAGTTTCAGGGGGGAGGTCTACGAGCAGTACTTC
NA	TRBV19	NA	TRBJ2-2	CASSISDRNTGELFF	TGTGCCAGTAGTATCTCCGACAGGAACACCGGGGAGCTGTTTTTT
NA	TRBV27	TRBD2	TRBJ2-7	CASSPRLAGLAYEQYF	TGTGCCAGCAGTCCCAGACTAGCGGGACTTGCATACGAGCAGTACTTC
NA	TRBV2	NA	TRBJ1-1	CATTTNTEAFF	TGTGCCACCACCACAAACACTGAAGCTTTCTTT
NA	TRBV18	NA	TRBJ2-5	CASSPDFLETQYF	TGTGCCAGCTCACCAGACTTCCTCGAGACCCAGTACTTC
NA	TRBV7-8	TRBD1	TRBJ1-1	CASSLGTGGTLNTEAFF	TGTGCCAGCAGCTTAGGGACAGGGGGCACATTGAACACTGAAGCTTTCTTT
NA	TRBV28	TRBD2	TRBJ2-3	CASRPPGLAVSTDTQYF	TGTGCCAGCAGACCCCCGGGACTAGCGGTTAGCACAGATACGCAGTATTTT
NA	TRBV25-1	TRBD2	TRBJ2-2	CASSKAGTANTGELFF	TGTGCCAGCAGTAAAGCGGGGACCGCGAACACCGGGGAGCTGTTTTTT
NA	TRBV9	TRBD2	TRBJ2-1	CASSVDLRGSNNEQFF	TGTGCCAGCAGCGTAGATCTCCGCGGGAGTAACAATGAGCAGTTCTTC
NA	TRBV4-1	NA	TRBJ1-2	CASSHVTASNYGYTF	TGCGCCAGCAGCCATGTCACAGCCTCTAACTATGGCTACACCTTC
NA	TRBV5-4	TRBD1	TRBJ1-3	CASSAQGGSGNTIYF	TGTGCCAGCAGCGCACAGGGGGGCTCTGGAAACACCATATATTTT
NA	TRBV7-2	TRBD1	TRBJ1-1	CASSSIPGQGESF	TGTGCCAGCAGCTCGATACCGGGACAGGGAGAATCTTTT
NA	TRBV7-3	TRBD1	TRBJ1-2	CASIPSTGGAGARGYTF	TGTGCCAGCATCCCCTCCACAGGGGGCGCTGGGGCGCGTGGCTACACCTTC
NA	TRBV11-2	NA	TRBJ2-1	CATKAPGYNEQFF	TGTGCCACCAAGGCACCGGGATACAATGAGCAGTTCTTC
NA	TRBV5-5	TRBD1	TRBJ2-5	CASSLARGQETQYF	TGTGCCAGCAGCTTGGCCAGGGGGCAGGAGACCCAGTACTTC
NA	TRBV19	NA	TRBJ2-1	CASSGGYNEQFF	TGTGCCAGTAGTGGGGGGTACAATGAGCAGTTCTTC
once	TRBV4-3	TRBD1	TRBJ2-3	CASSQGLNGQGLTDTQYF	TGCGCCAGCAGCCAAGGACTAAACGGACAGGGGCTCACAGATACGCAGTATTTT
NA	TRBV30	TRBD1	TRBJ1-1	CAWSVGQGVEAFF	TGTGCCTGGAGTGTGGGGCAGGGGGTTGAAGCTTTCTTT